This record looks at one T cell receptor beta chain sequence and its context. Antigen: not known. This entry is derived from a study of siplizumab effects on memory and regulatory T cells. Findings of the study overall: The naive T cell population seemed more diverse than memory cells and seemed a major contributor to the alloresponse.

The CDR3 has 14 amino acids. Between the trimmed V and J ends, which lost 5 bases and 6 bases, there was a span of 13 bases. Germline CDR1 and CDR2: MNHNS and SASEGT. Assay used: immunoSEQ multiplex PCR; TCRdb lists only in-frame clones, some missing. This table has about 72,000 clones, roughly nine tenths appearing once. The chain is built from TRBV6-1 and TRBJ1-4; maybe TRBD1 (5 bases). The sample was CD8+ T cells sorted from blood. The clonotype was recovered from a human donor in good health. This chain's CDR3 is CASSRREPDEKLFF. In DNA, the CDR3 is TGTGCCAGCAGTCGCAGGGAGCCCGATGAAAAACTGTTTTTT.